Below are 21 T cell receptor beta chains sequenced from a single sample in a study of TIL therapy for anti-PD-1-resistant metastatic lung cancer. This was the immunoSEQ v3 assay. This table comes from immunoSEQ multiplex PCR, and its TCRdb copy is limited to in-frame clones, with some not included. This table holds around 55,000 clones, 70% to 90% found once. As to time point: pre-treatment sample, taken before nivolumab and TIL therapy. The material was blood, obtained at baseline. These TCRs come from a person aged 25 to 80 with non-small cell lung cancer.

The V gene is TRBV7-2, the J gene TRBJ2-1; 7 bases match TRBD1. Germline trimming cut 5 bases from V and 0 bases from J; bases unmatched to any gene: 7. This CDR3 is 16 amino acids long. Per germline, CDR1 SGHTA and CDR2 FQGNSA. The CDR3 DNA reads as TGTGCCAGCAGCGGAGGACAGGTCAGCTCCTACAATGAGCAGTTCTTC. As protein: CASSGGQVSSYNEQFF.

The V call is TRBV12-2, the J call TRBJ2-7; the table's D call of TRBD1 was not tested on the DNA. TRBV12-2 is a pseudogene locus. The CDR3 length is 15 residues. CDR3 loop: CASRLGYRRRRGQYF. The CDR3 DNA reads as TGTGCAAGTCGCTTGGGATACCGGAGGCGCAGGGGTCAGTACTTC.

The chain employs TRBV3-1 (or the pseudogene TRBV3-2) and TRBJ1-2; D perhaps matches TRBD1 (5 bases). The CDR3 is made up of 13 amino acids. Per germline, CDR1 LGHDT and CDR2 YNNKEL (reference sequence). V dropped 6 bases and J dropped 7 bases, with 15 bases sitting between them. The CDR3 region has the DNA TGTGCCAGCAGTCTCAGTGGGGGTACTGGCTACACCTTC. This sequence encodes CASSLSGGTGYTF.

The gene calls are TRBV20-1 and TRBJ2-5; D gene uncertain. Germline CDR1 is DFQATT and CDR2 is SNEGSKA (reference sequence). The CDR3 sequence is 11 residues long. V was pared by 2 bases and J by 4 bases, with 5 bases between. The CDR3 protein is CSARQRETQYF. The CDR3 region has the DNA TGCAGTGCTAGACAGCGAGAGACCCAGTACTTC.

CDR3 coding DNA: TGTGCCAGCAGTGCCGACAGGATTAATGAGCAGTTCTTC. Translated: CASSADRINEQFF. The J gene is TRBJ2-1, the V gene TRBV12-3 or TRBV12-4; tentatively, D is TRBD1 (6 bases). The V end was cut by 5 bases, the J end by 7 bases, with 12 bases between. This CDR3 region has 13 residues.

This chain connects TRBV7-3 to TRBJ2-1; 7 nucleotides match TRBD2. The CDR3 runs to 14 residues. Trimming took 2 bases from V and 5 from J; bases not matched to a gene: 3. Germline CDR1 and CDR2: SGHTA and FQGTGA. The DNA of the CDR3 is TGTGCCAGCAGCTTAGGCGGGAGAAACAATGAGCAGTTCTTC. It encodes CASSLGGRNNEQFF.

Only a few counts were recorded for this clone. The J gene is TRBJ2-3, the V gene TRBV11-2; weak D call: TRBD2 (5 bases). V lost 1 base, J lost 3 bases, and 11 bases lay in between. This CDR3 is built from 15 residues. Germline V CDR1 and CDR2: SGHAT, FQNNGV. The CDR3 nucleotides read TGTGCCAGCAGCTTAGGTGGTCGGGGAACAGATACGCAGTATTTT. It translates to CASSLGGRGTDTQYF.

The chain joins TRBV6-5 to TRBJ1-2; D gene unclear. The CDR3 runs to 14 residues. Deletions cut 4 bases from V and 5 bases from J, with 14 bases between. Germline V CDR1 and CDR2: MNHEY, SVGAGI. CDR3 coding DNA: TGTGCCAGCAGTTTCTACGGCCGGGCATATGGCTACACCTTC. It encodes CASSFYGRAYGYTF.

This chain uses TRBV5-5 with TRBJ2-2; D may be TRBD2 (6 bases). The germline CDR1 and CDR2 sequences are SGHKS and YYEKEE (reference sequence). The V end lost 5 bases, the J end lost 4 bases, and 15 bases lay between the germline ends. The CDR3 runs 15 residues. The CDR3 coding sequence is TGTGCCAGCAGAACTAGCCGACACTTCACCGGGGAGCTGTTTTTT. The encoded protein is CASRTSRHFTGELFF.

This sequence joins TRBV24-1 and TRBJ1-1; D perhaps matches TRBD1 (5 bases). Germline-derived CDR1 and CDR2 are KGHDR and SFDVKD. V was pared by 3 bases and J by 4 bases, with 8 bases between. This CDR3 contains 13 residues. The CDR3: CATSDPQGTEAFF. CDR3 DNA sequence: TGTGCCACCAGTGATCCCCAGGGCACTGAAGCTTTCTTT.

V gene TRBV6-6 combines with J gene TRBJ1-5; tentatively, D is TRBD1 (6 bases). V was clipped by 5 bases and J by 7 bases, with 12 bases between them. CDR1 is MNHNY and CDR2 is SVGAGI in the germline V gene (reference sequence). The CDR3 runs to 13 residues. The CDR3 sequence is CASSPQGRQPQHF. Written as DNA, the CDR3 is TGTGCCAGCAGTCCACAGGGACGCCAGCCCCAGCATTTT.

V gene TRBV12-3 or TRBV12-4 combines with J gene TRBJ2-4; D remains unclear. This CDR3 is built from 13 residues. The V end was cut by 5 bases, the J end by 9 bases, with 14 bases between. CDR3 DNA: TGTGCCAGCAGTCTTATCCTAGAAGGCATTCAGTACTTC. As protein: CASSLILEGIQYF.

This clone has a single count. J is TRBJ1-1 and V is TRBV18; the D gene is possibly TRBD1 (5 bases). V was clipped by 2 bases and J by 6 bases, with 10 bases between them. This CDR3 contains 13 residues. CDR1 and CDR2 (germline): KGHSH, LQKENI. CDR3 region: CASSPRGDPEAFF. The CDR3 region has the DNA TGTGCCAGCTCACCAAGAGGGGATCCTGAAGCTTTCTTT.

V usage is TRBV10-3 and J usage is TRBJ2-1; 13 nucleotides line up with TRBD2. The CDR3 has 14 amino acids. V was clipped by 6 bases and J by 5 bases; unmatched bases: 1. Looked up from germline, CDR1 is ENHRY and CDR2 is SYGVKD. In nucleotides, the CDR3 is TGTGCCATCAGGGGGACTAGCGGGAACAATGAGCAGTTCTTC. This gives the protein CAIRGTSGNNEQFF.

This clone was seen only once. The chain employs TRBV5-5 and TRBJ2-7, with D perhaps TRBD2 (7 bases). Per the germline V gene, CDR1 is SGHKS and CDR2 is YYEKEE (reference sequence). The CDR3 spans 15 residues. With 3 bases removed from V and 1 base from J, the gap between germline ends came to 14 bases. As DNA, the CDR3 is TGTGCCAGCAGCTCTTCCGGGGGGCGGTCCTACGAGCAGTACTTC. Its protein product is CASSSSGGRSYEQYF.

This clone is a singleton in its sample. The CDR3 sequence: CASSEAPWAGVYGYTF. In nucleotides, the CDR3 is TGTGCCAGCAGTGAAGCGCCCTGGGCAGGAGTATACGGCTACACCTTC. This rearrangement joins TRBV2 to TRBJ1-2; D uncertain. The germline V and J ends were trimmed by 0 bases and 8 bases, with 19 bases remaining between them. CDR3 length: 16 amino acids. Per germline, CDR1 SNHLY and CDR2 FYNNEI.

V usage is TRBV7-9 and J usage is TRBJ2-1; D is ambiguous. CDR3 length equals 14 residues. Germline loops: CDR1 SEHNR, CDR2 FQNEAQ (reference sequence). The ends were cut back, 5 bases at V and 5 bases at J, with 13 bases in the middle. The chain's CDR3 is CASSPTGSNNEQFF. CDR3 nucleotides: TGTGCCAGCAGCCCGACTGGATCAAACAATGAGCAGTTCTTC.

CDR3 in DNA: TGTGCCAGCAGCGTAGGGGACAGGGGTGCCACTGAAGCTTTCTTT. This sequence encodes CASSVGDRGATEAFF. The J gene is TRBJ1-1, the V gene TRBV9; 10 positions match TRBD1. V gave up 0 bases and J gave up 4 bases; unmatched junction bases: 3. From germline, CDR1 is SGDLS and CDR2 YYNGEE. CDR3 length: 15 amino acids.

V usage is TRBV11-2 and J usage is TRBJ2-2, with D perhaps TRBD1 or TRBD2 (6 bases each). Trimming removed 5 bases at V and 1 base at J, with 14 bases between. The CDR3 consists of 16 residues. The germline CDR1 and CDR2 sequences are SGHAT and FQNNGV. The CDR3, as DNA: TGTGCCAGCAGCCCTCGGGGGACACTGAACACCGGGGAGCTGTTTTTT. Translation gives CASSPRGTLNTGELFF. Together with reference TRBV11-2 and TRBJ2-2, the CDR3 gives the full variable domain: EAGVAQSPRYKIIEKRQSVAFWCNPISGHATLYWYQQILGQGPKLLIQFQNNGVVDDSQLPKDRFSAERLKGVDSTLKIQPAKLEDSAVYLCASSPRGTLNTGELFFGEGSRLTVL.

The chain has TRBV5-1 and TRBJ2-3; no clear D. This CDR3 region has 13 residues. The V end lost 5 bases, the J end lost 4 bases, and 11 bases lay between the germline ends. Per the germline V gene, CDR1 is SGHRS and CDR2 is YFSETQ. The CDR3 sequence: CASSPDSPDTQYF. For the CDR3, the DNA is TGCGCCAGCAGTCCCGATAGCCCAGATACGCAGTATTTT. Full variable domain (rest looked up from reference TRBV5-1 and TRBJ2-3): KAGVTQTPRYLIKTRGQQVTLSCSPISGHRSVSWYQQTPGQGLQFLFEYFSETQRNKGNFPGRFSGRQFSNSRSEMNVSTLELGDSALYLCASSPDSPDTQYFGPGTRLTVL.

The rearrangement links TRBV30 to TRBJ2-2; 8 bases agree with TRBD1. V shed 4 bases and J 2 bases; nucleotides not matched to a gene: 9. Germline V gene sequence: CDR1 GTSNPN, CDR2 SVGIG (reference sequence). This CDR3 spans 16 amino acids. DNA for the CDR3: TGTGCCTGGAACCGGGACAGGTCCTATAACACCGGGGAGCTGTTTTTT. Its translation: CAWNRDRSYNTGELFF.